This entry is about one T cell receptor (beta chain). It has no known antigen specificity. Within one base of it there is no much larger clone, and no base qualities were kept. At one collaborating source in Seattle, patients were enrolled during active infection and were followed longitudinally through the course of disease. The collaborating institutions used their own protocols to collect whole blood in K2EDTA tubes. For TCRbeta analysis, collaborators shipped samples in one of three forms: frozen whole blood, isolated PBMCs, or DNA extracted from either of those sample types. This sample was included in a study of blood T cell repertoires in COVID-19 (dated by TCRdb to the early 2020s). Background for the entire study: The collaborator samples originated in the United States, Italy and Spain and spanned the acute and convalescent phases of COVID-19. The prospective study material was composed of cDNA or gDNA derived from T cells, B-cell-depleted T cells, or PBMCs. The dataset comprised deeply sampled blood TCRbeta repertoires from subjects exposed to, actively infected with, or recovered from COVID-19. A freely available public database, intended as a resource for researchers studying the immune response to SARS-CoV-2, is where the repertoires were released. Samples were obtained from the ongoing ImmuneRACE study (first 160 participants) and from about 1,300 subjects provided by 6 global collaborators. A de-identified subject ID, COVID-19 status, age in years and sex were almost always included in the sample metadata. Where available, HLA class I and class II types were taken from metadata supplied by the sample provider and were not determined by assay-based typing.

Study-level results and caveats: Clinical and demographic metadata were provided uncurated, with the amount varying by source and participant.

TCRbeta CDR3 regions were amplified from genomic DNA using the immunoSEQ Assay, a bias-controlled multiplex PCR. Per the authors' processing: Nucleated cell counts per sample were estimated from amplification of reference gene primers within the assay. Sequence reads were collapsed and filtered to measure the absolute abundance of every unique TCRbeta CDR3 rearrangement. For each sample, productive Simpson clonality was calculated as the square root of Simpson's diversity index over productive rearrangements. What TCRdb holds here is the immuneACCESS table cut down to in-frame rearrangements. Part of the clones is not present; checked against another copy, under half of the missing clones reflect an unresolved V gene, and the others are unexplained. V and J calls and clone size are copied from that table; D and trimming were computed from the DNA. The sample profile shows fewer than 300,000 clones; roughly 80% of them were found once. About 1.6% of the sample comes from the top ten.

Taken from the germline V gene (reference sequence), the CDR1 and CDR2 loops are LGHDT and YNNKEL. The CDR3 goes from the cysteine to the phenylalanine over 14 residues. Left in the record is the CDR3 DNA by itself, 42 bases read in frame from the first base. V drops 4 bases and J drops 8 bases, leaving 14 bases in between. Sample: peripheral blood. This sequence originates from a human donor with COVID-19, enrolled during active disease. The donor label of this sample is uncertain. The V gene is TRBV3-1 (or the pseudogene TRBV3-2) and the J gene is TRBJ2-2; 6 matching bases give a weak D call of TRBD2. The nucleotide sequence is TGTGCCAGCAGCCCGCGGGATGGATTGGGGGAGCTGTTTTTT. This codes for CASSPRDGLGELFF.